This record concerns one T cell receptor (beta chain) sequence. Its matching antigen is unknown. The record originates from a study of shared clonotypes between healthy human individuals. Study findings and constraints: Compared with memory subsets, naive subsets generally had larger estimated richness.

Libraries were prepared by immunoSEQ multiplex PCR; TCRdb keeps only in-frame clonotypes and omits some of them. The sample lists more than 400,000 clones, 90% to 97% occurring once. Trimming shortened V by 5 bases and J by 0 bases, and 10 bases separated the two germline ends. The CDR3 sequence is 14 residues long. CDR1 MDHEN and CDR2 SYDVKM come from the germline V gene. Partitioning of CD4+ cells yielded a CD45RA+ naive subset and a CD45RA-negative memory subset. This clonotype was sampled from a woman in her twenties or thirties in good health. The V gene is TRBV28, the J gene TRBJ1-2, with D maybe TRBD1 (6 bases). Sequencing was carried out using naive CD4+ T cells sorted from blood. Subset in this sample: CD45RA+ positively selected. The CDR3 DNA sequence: TGTGCCAGCAGTCCAGGGGTAGCTAACTATGGCTACACCTTC. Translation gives CASSPGVANYGYTF.